These 24 T cell receptor beta chains were sequenced from one sample in a study of blood T cell repertoires in COVID-19. Produced via immunoSEQ multiplex PCR; TCRdb's table is partial and in-frame only. Found here are more than 200,000 clones, 65% to 90% of them singletons; the top ten hold roughly 2%. Sequenced: peripheral blood. These receptors came from a young man with active or convalescent COVID-19.

The chain uses TRBV12-3 or TRBV12-4 and TRBJ2-1, with D tentatively TRBD2 (5 bases). The length of the CDR3 is 13 residues. V dropped 11 bases and J dropped 2 bases, with 13 bases sitting between them. The CDR3 sequence is CAAGRATYNEQFF. CDR3 nucleotide sequence: TGTGCCGCCGGGCGGGCTACCTACAATGAGCAGTTCTTC.

Details on this clone: The junction shows a germline mismatch at one end, possibly a read error. The genes are TRBV15 and TRBJ1-4, with TRBD1 identical over 7 bases. Germline CDR1 LNHNV, CDR2 YYDKDF (reference sequence). CDR3 length: 16 residues. The CDR3 DNA is TGTGCCACCACCAGAGAAACAGGGGCCTATAATGAAAAACTGTTTTTT. Encoded protein: CATTRETGAYNEKLFF.

The V gene is TRBV6-1, the J gene TRBJ2-7; 12 nucleotides agree with TRBD2. Germline V gene sequence: CDR1 MNHNS, CDR2 SASEGT. V was clipped by 8 bases and J by 4 bases; unmatched bases: 9. This CDR3 contains 15 residues. The CDR3 region is CASQGPGLAGYEQYF. The CDR3 DNA follows: TGTGCCAGCCAGGGCCCGGGACTAGCGGGTTACGAGCAGTACTTC.

This clone has a single count. This chain joins TRBV18 and TRBJ2-2; D unresolved. Germline CDR1 and CDR2: KGHSH and LQKENI. The V end lost 2 bases, the J end lost 7 bases, and 8 bases lay between the germline ends. This CDR3 is built from 13 residues. The CDR3 here is CASSPYSDGELFF. CDR3 nucleotides: TGTGCCAGCTCACCATACTCCGACGGGGAGCTGTTTTTT. Full variable domain (remainder filled in from reference TRBV18 and TRBJ2-2): NAGVMQNPRHLVRRRGQEARLRCSPMKGHSHVYWYRQLPEEGLKFMVYLQKENIIDESGMPKERFSAEFPKEGPSILRIQQVVRGDSAAYFCASSPYSDGELFFGEGSRLTVL.

J is TRBJ2-7 and V is TRBV6-1, with D tentatively TRBD2 (5 bases). The CDR3 contains 17 residues. CDR1 is MNHNS and CDR2 is SASEGT in the germline V gene. Trimming stripped 1 base from V and 5 bases from J, with 21 bases between. Here the CDR3 reads CASSEGGLTSSPNEQYF. The DNA of the CDR3 is TGTGCCAGCAGTGAAGGTGGACTCACATCATCCCCCAACGAGCAGTACTTC.

The chain carries TRBV2 and TRBJ2-2; possible D gene TRBD2, 5 bases. The CDR3 totals 14 residues. Germline V gene data show CDR1 as SNHLY and CDR2 as FYNNEI. Between the trimmed V and J ends, which lost 7 bases and 5 bases, there was a span of 14 bases. The DNA for the CDR3 is TGTGCCAGCATAAAAGGGAGTCGGACCGGGGAGCTGTTTTTT. Protein: CASIKGSRTGELFF.

The V and J genes are TRBV18 and TRBJ2-2, with D possibly being TRBD1 (5 bases). CDR3 length equals 16 residues. Germline CDR1 is KGHSH and CDR2 is LQKENI. Trimming took off 5 bases at V and 4 bases at J, with 17 bases between the two ends. In DNA, the CDR3 is TGTGCCAGCTCATCGCAACAGGCCCCGGGCACCGGGGAGCTGTTTTTT. Encoded protein: CASSSQQAPGTGELFF.

The rearrangement uses TRBV13 and TRBJ2-5; TRBD2 aligns across 8 bases. CDR1 and CDR2 from the germline V gene are PRHDT and FYEKMQ (reference sequence). V lost 5 bases, J lost 0 bases, and 8 bases stayed unmatched. The CDR3 is 16 residues long. The CDR3 region has the DNA TGTGCCAGCAGCCCAAGGGGTAGCGGGAACCAAGAGACCCAGTACTTC. Protein sequence: CASSPRGSGNQETQYF.

The rearrangement joins TRBV7-9 to TRBJ1-5; 7 bases fit TRBD1. Germline CDR1 SEHNR, CDR2 FQNEAQ (reference sequence). The CDR3 runs to 15 residues. Unmatched junction bases numbered 8, after V lost 5 bases and J lost 4 bases. CDR3 nucleotide sequence: TGTGCCAGCAGCCAGGGGGGCTCCCCGAATCAGCCCCAGCATTTT. Translating it yields CASSQGGSPNQPQHF.

The chain employs TRBV9 and TRBJ2-1, with a tentative D call TRBD1 (6 bases). Germline V gene data show CDR1 as SGDLS and CDR2 as YYNGEE. Trimming took off 0 bases at V and 5 bases at J, with 12 bases between the two ends. This CDR3 has 15 residues. The CDR3 protein is CASSVDAGANNEQFF. For the CDR3, the DNA is TGTGCCAGCAGCGTAGATGCAGGGGCAAACAATGAGCAGTTCTTC.

The count of this clone is one. V gene TRBV18 combines with J gene TRBJ2-5, with 7 bases lining up with TRBD1. There are 15 residues in the CDR3. The germline CDR1 and CDR2 sequences are KGHSH and LQKENI. V lost 1 base, J lost 3 bases, and 5 bases stayed unmatched. CDR3 residues: CASSPRSDREETQYF. The CDR3 DNA sequence: TGTGCCAGCTCACCACGTTCAGACAGGGAAGAGACCCAGTACTTC.

The chain uses TRBV2 and TRBJ1-1, with D unresolved. Trimming cost V 6 bases and J 1 base, with 9 bases left between them. The CDR3 has 13 residues. Germline lookup yields CDR1 SNHLY and CDR2 FYNNEI. The CDR3 protein is CASRPRENTEAFF. Written as DNA, the CDR3 is TGTGCCAGCAGACCACGAGAGAACACTGAAGCTTTCTTT.

The genes are TRBV18 and TRBJ2-7; 7 nucleotides line up with TRBD2. The CDR3 consists of 16 residues. The V gene's germline CDR1 is KGHSH and CDR2 LQKENI. Trimming took 2 bases from V and 3 from J; bases not matched to a gene: 10. The CDR3 bases are TGTGCCAGCTCACCATTAGTAAGACTAGCAGACTACGAGCAGTACTTC. This gives the protein CASSPLVRLADYEQYF.

The chain combines TRBV4-3 with TRBJ2-2; TRBD2 aligns across 10 bases. The CDR3 length is 15 residues. Germline values: CDR1 LGHNA, CDR2 YSLEER. V trimming: 5 bases; J trimming: 6 bases; junction bases outside the gene matches: 6. DNA of the CDR3: TGCGCCAGCAGCGGGACTAGCGTCTCCGCCGGGGAGCTGTTTTTT. It is translated as CASSGTSVSAGELFF.

The genes are TRBV18 and TRBJ1-1, with no clear D. Germline CDR1 reads KGHSH; CDR2 reads LQKENI. The CDR3 runs to 14 residues. V lost 5 bases and J 0 bases, leaving 10 bases between the germline ends. Here the CDR3 reads CASSATAMNTEAFF. CDR3 nucleotide sequence: TGTGCCAGCTCAGCCACAGCAATGAACACTGAAGCTTTCTTT.

In this sample, this clone turned up once. This chain uses TRBV13 with TRBJ1-1, with 7 nucleotides matching TRBD1. Germline V gene data show CDR1 as PRHDT and CDR2 as FYEKMQ (reference sequence). This CDR3 is 15 amino acids long. Germline trimming cut 7 bases from V and 2 bases from J; bases unmatched to any gene: 10. CDR3 amino acids: CASILRGGANTEAFF. The CDR3 coding sequence is TGTGCCAGCATTTTAAGAGGGGGCGCAAACACTGAAGCTTTCTTT.

The chain is built from TRBV5-1 and TRBJ1-5; D is possibly TRBD1 (5 bases). The V end was cut by 4 bases, the J end by 8 bases, with 16 bases between. The germline CDR1 and CDR2 sequences are SGHRS and YFSETQ. CDR3 length equals 14 residues. The CDR3 coding sequence is TGCGCCAGCAGCGTCGGACCCGAAGGGGAGCCCCAGCATTTT. Translated: CASSVGPEGEPQHF.

As regards this clone: The identical CDR3 is also encoded by other nucleotide sequences in the sample. The chain joins TRBV19 to TRBJ1-2; D is unclear. The CDR3 is 12 residues long. Trimming cost V 5 bases and J 4 bases, with 8 bases left between them. The germline V gene has CDR1 LNHDA and CDR2 SQIVND (reference sequence). The CDR3 loop reads CASSFWAYGYTF. The CDR3, as DNA: TGTGCCAGTAGTTTTTGGGCCTATGGCTACACCTTC.

The gene calls are TRBV6-5 and TRBJ1-6; the D gene is possibly TRBD1 (6 bases). V shed 9 bases and J shed 8 bases, with 14 bases lying between them. The CDR3 covers 13 residues. CDR1 is MNHEY and CDR2 is SVGAGI in the germline V gene. As DNA, the CDR3 is TGTGCCAGTAAAGACAGGATTGATTCACCCCTCCACTTT. Amino acids: CASKDRIDSPLHF.

The J gene is TRBJ1-1, the V gene TRBV5-6, with 10 bases fitting TRBD1. The V gene end was trimmed by 0 bases and the J gene end by 5 bases; junction bases not matched to a gene: 1. CDR3 size: 14 residues. Germline assignment: CDR1 SGHDT and CDR2 YYEEEE. CDR3 sequence: CASSLGTGGTEAFF. The CDR3 DNA reads as TGTGCCAGCAGCTTGGGGACAGGGGGGACTGAAGCTTTCTTT.

The rearrangement joins TRBV2 to TRBJ2-7; the D gene is possibly TRBD1 (6 bases). The CDR3 length is 13 residues. Germline CDR1 SNHLY, CDR2 FYNNEI. V lost 8 bases and J 3 bases, leaving 14 bases between the germline ends. CDR3 sequence (DNA): TGTGCCAGCGAAACAGGGTTGAACTACGAGCAGTACTTC. Its translation: CASETGLNYEQYF.

The V call is TRBV6-2 or TRBV6-3, the J call TRBJ2-3; D may be TRBD2 (5 bases). There are 15 residues in the CDR3. CDR1 is MNHEY, CDR2 SVGEGT, per germline. Trimming stripped 7 bases from V and 2 bases from J, with 16 bases between. Here the CDR3 reads CASIPRGDPTDTQYF. The CDR3 DNA follows: TGTGCCAGCATCCCACGGGGAGACCCCACAGATACGCAGTATTTT.

This clone appeared a few times. V gene TRBV5-4 combines with J gene TRBJ1-1, with D possibly matching TRBD1 (5 bases). The ends were cut back, 4 bases at V and 3 bases at J, with 13 bases in the middle. This CDR3 has 14 amino acids. CDR1 is SGHNT, CDR2 YYREEE, per germline (reference sequence). For the CDR3, the DNA is TGTGCCAGCAGCGTGGATGGGGGGTACACTGAAGCTTTCTTT. Its translation is CASSVDGGYTEAFF.

This chain connects TRBV13 to TRBJ2-1; the D gene is possibly TRBD2 (6 bases). The V end lost 4 bases, the J end lost 6 bases, and 19 bases lay between the germline ends. CDR1 PRHDT and CDR2 FYEKMQ come from the germline V gene (reference sequence). This CDR3 comprises 16 residues. The CDR3 nucleotides read TGTGCCAGCAGCTACCGAGTGGGACTCACATCCAATGAGCAGTTCTTC. It codes for CASSYRVGLTSNEQFF. The full variable domain, in which reference TRBV13 and TRBJ2-1 provide the parts outside the CDR3, is AAGVIQSPRHLIKEKRETATLKCYPIPRHDTVYWYQQGPGQDPQFLISFYEKMQSDKGSIPDRFSAQQFSDYHSELNMSSLELGDSALYFCASSYRVGLTSNEQFFGPGTRLTVL.